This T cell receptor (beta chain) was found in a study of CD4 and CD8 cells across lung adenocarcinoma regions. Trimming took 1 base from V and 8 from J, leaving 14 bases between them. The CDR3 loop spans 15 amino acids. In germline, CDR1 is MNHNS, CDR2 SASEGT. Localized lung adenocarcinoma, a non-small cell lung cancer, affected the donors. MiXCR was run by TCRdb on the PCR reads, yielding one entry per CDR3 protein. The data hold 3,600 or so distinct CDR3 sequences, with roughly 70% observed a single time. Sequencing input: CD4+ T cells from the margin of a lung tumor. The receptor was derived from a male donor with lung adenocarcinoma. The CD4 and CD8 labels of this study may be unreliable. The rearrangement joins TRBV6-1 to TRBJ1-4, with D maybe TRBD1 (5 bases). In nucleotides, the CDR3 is TGTGCCAGCAGTGAAGAGGGCAGGGTTTGGGAAAAACTGTTTTTT. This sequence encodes CASSEEGRVWEKLFF.